Below are 16 T cell receptor beta chains sequenced from a single sample in a study of T cell repertoires in cytomegalovirus infection. TCRdb passed the reads through MiXCR, listing each CDR3 protein once. The sample records roughly 230,000 distinct CDR3 sequences, over 20% being singletons. Sequencing was carried out using CD8+ T cells from PBMCs. Source of these receptors: a human donor in good health (CMV status not recorded). Some clones in this sample may be carry-over from other donors' samples.

The table lists this clonotype with a few counts. V is TRBV29-1 and J is TRBJ2-7, with 7 bases that match TRBD1. Germline CDR1 SQVTM, CDR2 ANQGSEA. The junction had 7 bases not matched to a gene; V was cut back by 3 bases and J by 2 bases. The CDR3 has 14 amino acids. CDR3: CSVELQGSTYEQYF. CDR3 sequence (DNA): TGCAGCGTTGAGTTACAGGGGTCGACCTACGAGCAGTACTTC.

In this sample, this clonotype turned up many times. One junction end does not reproduce the germline sequence, and a read error may be involved. The DNA of the CDR3 is TGTGCCAGCAGATACTGGGCTGAGGGGGCCCTGGACATTCAGTACTTC. Protein sequence: CASRYWAEGALDIQYF. The V and J genes are TRBV6-6 and TRBJ2-4; 7 bases agree with TRBD1. This CDR3 region has 16 residues. From germline, CDR1 is MNHNY and CDR2 SVGAGI (reference sequence).

Ten or more counts support this clonotype. The chain carries TRBV28 and TRBJ2-7; TRBD2 agrees at 7 bases. V lost 3 bases, J lost 5 bases, and 10 bases stayed unmatched. The germline V gene encodes CDR1 MDHEN and CDR2 SYDVKM. The CDR3 runs 15 residues. CDR3 sequence (DNA): TGTGCCAGCAGTTTGACTAGCAACGTGGTCCACGAGCAGTACTTC. It specifies CASSLTSNVVHEQYF.

The CDR3 protein is CSAHGTVNTEAFF. The CDR3 bases are TGCAGTGCCCACGGGACAGTGAACACTGAAGCTTTCTTT. The chain combines TRBV20-1 with TRBJ1-1; 7 nucleotides match TRBD1. The CDR3 covers 13 residues. The J segment lost 0 bases and the V segment lost 6 bases, leaving 4 bases of the junction unmatched. Germline CDR1 reads DFQATT; CDR2 reads SNEGSKA (reference sequence).

The table lists this clonotype with a few counts. This chain uses TRBV2 with TRBJ2-1; D remains ambiguous. The CDR3 consists of 14 residues. The V gene lost 7 bases and the J gene lost 0 bases, with 10 bases spanning the gap. Germline CDR1 SNHLY, CDR2 FYNNEI. The CDR3 DNA reads as TGTGCCAGCAATCGACGGACCTCCTACAATGAGCAGTTCTTC. Translating gives CASNRRTSYNEQFF.

Only a few counts were recorded for this clonotype. The junction differs from germline at one of its ends, possibly a read error. This chain connects TRBV20-1 to TRBJ2-5; 10 nucleotides agree with TRBD1. CDR3 length equals 16 residues. Germline CDR1 is DFQATT and CDR2 is SNEGSKA (reference sequence). The chain's CDR3 is CSSRGDRGIRRETQYF. The CDR3 nucleotides are TGCAGTTCTAGAGGGGACAGGGGCATTCGTAGAGAGACCCAGTACTTC.

This clonotype appeared many times. V gene TRBV7-8 combines with J gene TRBJ2-1; D is unclear. CDR3 length: 14 amino acids. The V gene lost 4 bases and the J gene lost 7 bases, with 14 bases spanning the gap. CDR1 is SGHVS, CDR2 FQNEAQ, per germline. The CDR3 spells CASSSSPTLNEQFF. In DNA form, the CDR3 reads TGTGCCAGCAGCTCCAGCCCGACTCTTAATGAGCAGTTCTTC.

This clonotype has a count of ten or more. The chain recombines TRBV7-8 with TRBJ2-7, with D possibly matching TRBD2 (5 bases). In germline, CDR1 is SGHVS, CDR2 FQNEAQ. CDR3 length: 13 amino acids. Trimming removed 5 bases at V and 6 bases at J, with 14 bases between. CDR3 protein: CASSPTIGGEQYF. CDR3 sequence (DNA): TGTGCCAGCAGCCCAACTATTGGAGGCGAGCAGTACTTC. The full variable domain, in which reference TRBV7-8 and TRBJ2-7 provide the parts outside the CDR3, is GAGVSQSPRYKVAKRGQDVALRCDPISGHVSLFWYQQALGQGPEFLTYFQNEAQLDKSGLPSDRFFAERPEGSVSTLKIQRTQQEDSAVYLCASSPTIGGEQYFGPGTRLTVT.

This clonotype has a handful of counts. The rearrangement links TRBV10-3 to TRBJ2-1, with 12 bases fitting TRBD2. The V gene's germline CDR1 is ENHRY and CDR2 SYGVKD. CDR3 length: 15 residues. Trimming removed 5 bases from V and 4 bases from J; junction bases left unmatched: 3. CDR3 sequence: CAISRTSGDYNEQFF. The CDR3 nucleotides are TGTGCCATCAGTCGGACTAGCGGGGATTACAATGAGCAGTTCTTC.

Only a few counts were recorded for this clonotype. This chain links TRBV28 with TRBJ2-7, with 8 positions matching TRBD1. The germline V gene has CDR1 MDHEN and CDR2 SYDVKM. The CDR3 is made up of 13 amino acids. Trimming took 6 bases from V and 3 from J; bases not matched to a gene: 4. CDR3 amino acids: CASRRTGNYEQYF. The CDR3 bases are TGTGCCAGCAGAAGGACAGGGAACTACGAGCAGTACTTC. The whole variable domain, remainder taken from reference TRBV28 and TRBJ2-7, is DVKVTQSSRYLVKRTGEKVFLECVQDMDHENMFWYRQDPGLGLRLIYFSYDVKMKEKGDIPEGYSVSREKKERFSLILESASTNQTSMYLCASRRTGNYEQYFGPGTRLTVT.

The V call is TRBV12-3 or TRBV12-4, the J call TRBJ1-1, with 8 bases aligning to TRBD1. CDR3 size: 12 residues. The junction had 4 bases not matched to a gene; V was cut back by 6 bases and J by 7 bases. The CDR3 spells CASSPGGREAFF. The CDR3 DNA reads TGTGCCAGCAGCCCAGGGGGCCGTGAAGCTTTCTTT.

The chain employs TRBV28 and TRBJ2-5; 9 bases are a match to TRBD2. Losses at the gene ends were 3 bases for V and 5 bases for J; bases not matched to a gene: 4. Germline V lookup: CDR1 MDHEN, CDR2 SYDVKM. The CDR3 sequence is 14 residues long. The CDR3 loop is CASSLLAGFETQYF. In DNA form, the CDR3 reads TGTGCCAGCAGTTTGCTAGCGGGGTTTGAGACCCAGTACTTC.

CDR3: CSAPRGHGGYTF. CDR3 bases: TGCAGTGCTCCGAGGGGGCACGGTGGCTACACCTTC. This chain joins TRBV20-1 and TRBJ1-2; 7 bases match TRBD1. V shed 5 bases and J 7 bases; nucleotides not matched to a gene: 7. The CDR3 contains 12 residues. Germline CDR1 DFQATT, CDR2 SNEGSKA (reference sequence).

This clonotype has more than one count but fewer than ten. The CDR3 coding sequence is TGTGCCAGCCATTCCGGCAGGGGAAGAGAGCAGTTCTTC. Protein: CASHSGRGREQFF. This chain joins TRBV11-2 and TRBJ2-1, with D perhaps TRBD1 (6 bases). V lost 8 bases and J 10 bases, leaving 18 bases between the germline ends. Germline V lookup: CDR1 SGHAT, CDR2 FQNNGV. The CDR3 length is 13 residues.

The chain joins TRBV6-5 to TRBJ2-1; D is possibly TRBD2 (7 bases). The germline V gene encodes CDR1 MNHEY and CDR2 SVGAGI. V was clipped by 4 bases and J by 10 bases, with 26 bases between them. CDR3 length: 17 residues. The CDR3 coding sequence is TGTGCCAGCAGTTCCCTGGGGGGGGACATAATCGTTGGAGAGCAGTTCTTC. As protein: CASSSLGGDIIVGEQFF.

CDR3 nucleotide sequence: TGTGCCAGCAGGCCAGGGGGTTGGGAGACCCAGTACTTC. Translated, it gives CASRPGGWETQYF. The J gene is TRBJ2-5, the V gene TRBV27; 7 bases align to TRBD1. The CDR3 has 13 amino acids. V trimming: 6 bases; J trimming: 5 bases; junction bases outside the gene matches: 6. CDR1 is MNHEY and CDR2 is SMNVEV in the germline V gene (reference sequence).